Following are 22 T cell receptor beta chains from one sample sequenced in a study of beta chain features in type 1 diabetes. The investigators reverse transcribed all of the isolated RNA, so they sequenced expressed TCRB transcripts. Sequencing was performed with immunoSEQ multiplex PCR; in TCRdb, only in-frame clones are kept and a portion is missing. The sample records 900,000 or so clones, 17% being singletons. The sequenced sample was naive CD4+ T cells from blood. These TCRs come from a young woman in good health.

This clone was recorded a few times. The chain has TRBV10-3 and TRBJ2-7; 9 bases map to TRBD2. In germline, CDR1 is ENHRY, CDR2 SYGVKD. Trimming took 6 bases from V and 3 from J; bases not matched to a gene: 6. CDR3 length: 14 amino acids. The CDR3 here is CAIRRTSANYEQYF. CDR3 DNA sequence: TGTGCCATCAGGCGGACTAGCGCAAACTACGAGCAGTACTTC.

This clone was seen a handful of times. The rearrangement links TRBV4-3 to TRBJ1-3; D remains ambiguous. Per the germline V gene, CDR1 is LGHNA and CDR2 is YSLEER. This CDR3 comprises 18 residues. V was trimmed by 0 bases and J by 0 bases, leaving 15 bases between them. The CDR3 loop is CASSQEIAGLLSGNTIYF. CDR3 in DNA: TGCGCCAGCAGCCAAGAGATCGCGGGTTTACTCTCTGGAAACACCATATATTTT.

V usage is TRBV7-9 and J usage is TRBJ1-5, with D unresolved. Germline V gene lookup returns CDR1 SEHNR and CDR2 FQNEAQ (reference sequence). The CDR3 is 13 residues long. Trimming pared 5 bases from V and 3 bases from J, leaving 8 bases between. The chain's CDR3 is CASSLDHNQPQHF. The CDR3 DNA reads TGTGCCAGCAGCCTGGACCACAATCAGCCCCAGCATTTT.

This clone occurred a few times. This same CDR3 is encoded by further DNA sequences in the sample. This chain links TRBV7-9 with TRBJ2-5, with 12 bases aligning to TRBD2. The V segment lost 2 bases and the J segment 5 bases; nucleotides outside the gene matches: 3. The CDR3 totals 15 residues. Germline CDR1 reads SEHNR; CDR2 reads FQNEAQ (reference sequence). CDR3 residues: CASSLLAGGLETQYF. Written as DNA, the CDR3 is TGTGCCAGCAGCTTACTAGCGGGAGGGTTGGAGACCCAGTACTTC. Variable domain in full (rest from reference TRBV7-9 and TRBJ2-5): DTGVSQNPRHKITKRGQNVTFRCDPISEHNRLYWYRQTLGQGPEFLTYFQNEAQLEKSRLLSDRFSAERPKGSFSTLEIQRTEQGDSAMYLCASSLLAGGLETQYFGPGTRLLVL.

The rearrangement links TRBV6-4 to TRBJ1-1; D not certain. Germline V lookup: CDR1 MRHNA, CDR2 SNTAGT. V dropped 4 bases and J dropped 5 bases, with 11 bases sitting between them. The length of the CDR3 is 13 residues. The CDR3 protein is CASSVDGRTEAFF. The CDR3 DNA follows: TGTGCCAGCAGTGTCGACGGACGAACTGAAGCTTTCTTT.

On this clone: This sample also contains other DNA sequences that code for the same CDR3. This sequence joins TRBV15 and TRBJ2-5, with TRBD2 matching over 10 bases. CDR3 length: 16 residues. Germline V gene sequence: CDR1 LNHNV, CDR2 YYDKDF (reference sequence). V was clipped by 3 bases and J by 1 base; unmatched bases: 5. This CDR3 reads CATSSLWTSGQETQYF. The CDR3 DNA reads as TGTGCCACCAGCAGTCTCTGGACTAGCGGCCAAGAGACCCAGTACTTC. Drawing the rest from reference TRBV15 and TRBJ2-5, the complete variable domain is DAMVIQNPRYQVTQFGKPVTLSCSQTLNHNVMYWYQQKSSQAPKLLFHYYDKDFNNEADTPDNFQSRRPNTSFCFLDIRSPGLGDTAMYLCATSSLWTSGQETQYFGPGTRLLVL.

Here the CDR3 DNA reads TGTGCCAGCTCACCTCGGACTAGCGGGCACCAAGAGACCCAGTACTTC. Translation: CASSPRTSGHQETQYF. The J gene is TRBJ2-5, the V gene TRBV18; 11 bases are a match to TRBD2. Germline-derived CDR1 and CDR2 are KGHSH and LQKENI. V lost 3 bases to trimming and J lost 0 bases; unmatched junction nucleotides: 3. CDR3 length: 16 amino acids.

The CDR3 DNA reads as TGTGCCAGCAGCCCCCCGACCAGACACTCCACCGTGAGCTACACCTTC. It yields the protein CASSPPTRHSTVSYTF. This sequence joins TRBV6-6 and TRBJ1-2; the D is unclear. The CDR3 runs 16 residues. Germline values: CDR1 MNHNY, CDR2 SVGAGI (reference sequence). Deletions cut 6 bases from V and 9 bases from J, with 26 bases between.

This chain joins TRBV6-6 and TRBJ2-1; TRBD1 aligns across 8 bases. J gave up 4 bases and V 11 bases, and 16 bases lay outside the gene matches. From germline, CDR1 is MNHNY and CDR2 SVGAGI (reference sequence). CDR3 length: 16 residues. In DNA form, the CDR3 reads TGTGCCGGTCTTACCCAGGGGGCACCCCTATACAATGAGCAGTTCTTC. Translated, it gives CAGLTQGAPLYNEQFF.

The gene calls are TRBV11-2 and TRBJ2-1; 9 bases match TRBD1. The CDR3 has 19 residues. The V gene's germline CDR1 is SGHAT and CDR2 FQNNGV. Trimming at V came to 3 bases and at J to 9 bases, leaving 21 bases not matched to a gene. DNA for the CDR3: TGTGCCAGCAGCTTCCCGAGGGGTTCATCGGACAGGGGAGGTTCTGAGCAGTTCTTC. Amino acids: CASSFPRGSSDRGGSEQFF.

This CDR3 is CATQQVNQPQHF. The CDR3 DNA reads as TGTGCCACCCAACAGGTAAATCAGCCCCAGCATTTT. The chain links TRBV10-3 to TRBJ1-5; tentative D call: TRBD1 (5 bases). Trimming stripped 10 bases from V and 4 bases from J, with 11 bases between. Germline V gene data show CDR1 as ENHRY and CDR2 as SYGVKD. There are 12 residues in the CDR3.

This clone was picked up a small number of times. V and J are TRBV19 and TRBJ1-5; D unresolved. The V gene lost 7 bases and the J gene lost 6 bases, with 16 bases spanning the gap. There are 14 residues in the CDR3. The germline gives CDR1 LNHDA, CDR2 SQIVND (reference sequence). In DNA, the CDR3 is TGTGCCAGTACCGATAGGGTTCACGCTCAGCCCCAGCATTTT. Translation: CASTDRVHAQPQHF. The entire variable domain, with the rest obtained from reference TRBV19 and TRBJ1-5, is as follows: DGGITQSPKYLFRKEGQNVTLSCEQNLNHDAMYWYRQDPGQGLRLIYYSQIVNDFQKGDIAEGYSVSREKKESFPLTVTSAQKNPTAFYLCASTDRVHAQPQHFGDGTRLSIL.

This clone has more than one count but fewer than ten. The V call is TRBV18, the J call TRBJ2-4, with D possibly called TRBD1 or TRBD2 (7 bases each). The V and J ends lost 0 bases and 12 bases respectively, with 15 bases between them. CDR3 length equals 14 residues. Germline CDR1 and CDR2: KGHSH and LQKENI. For the CDR3, the DNA is TGTGCCAGCTCACCACCGCCGCAGGGGGGGACTCAGTACTTC. Residues: CASSPPPQGGTQYF.

CDR3 DNA sequence: TGTGCCAGCAGCTTGGCAGGGAAAACCGGGGAGCTGTTTTTT. Protein sequence: CASSLAGKTGELFF. V and J are TRBV5-4 and TRBJ2-2; a weak D match, TRBD1 (5 bases). The CDR3 loop spans 14 amino acids. Trimming removed 0 bases at V and 5 bases at J, with 8 bases between. Germline CDR1 is SGHNT and CDR2 is YYREEE (reference sequence). Full variable domain (outside the CDR3, taken from reference TRBV5-4 and TRBJ2-2): ETGVTQSPTHLIKTRGQQVTLRCSSQSGHNTVSWYQQALGQGPQFIFQYYREEENGRGNFPPRFSGLQFPNYSSELNVNALELDDSALYLCASSLAGKTGELFFGEGSRLTVL.

The chain employs TRBV18 and TRBJ1-3; D remains unclear. Deletions cut 3 bases from V and 0 bases from J, with 9 bases between. This CDR3 contains 15 residues. The germline V gene encodes CDR1 KGHSH and CDR2 LQKENI. The DNA for the CDR3 is TGTGCCAGCTCACCCACGCCGGGCTCTGGAAACACCATATATTTT. Translation: CASSPTPGSGNTIYF.

This sequence joins TRBV18 and TRBJ2-1, with 7 nucleotides matching TRBD2. This CDR3 region has 16 residues. CDR1 KGHSH and CDR2 LQKENI come from the germline V gene. V was clipped by 3 bases and J by 6 bases; unmatched bases: 11. CDR3 amino acids: CASSPAGAGVRNEQFF. CDR3 sequence (DNA): TGTGCCAGCTCACCCGCAGGCGCGGGAGTACGCAATGAGCAGTTCTTC.

The rearrangement joins TRBV11-2 to TRBJ2-3; 7 bases align to TRBD1. This CDR3 spans 15 amino acids. Germline V gene data show CDR1 as SGHAT and CDR2 as FQNNGV. V was pared by 6 bases and J by 0 bases, with 6 bases of the junction left unmatched. The CDR3 bases are TGTGCCAGCAGGCAGGTGACAGGGAGCACAGATACGCAGTATTTT. It specifies CASRQVTGSTDTQYF.

This clone was observed a few times. The chain recombines TRBV10-3 with TRBJ2-2, with 9 nucleotides matching TRBD2. Per the germline V gene, CDR1 is ENHRY and CDR2 is SYGVKD. The CDR3 spans 15 residues. J lost 1 base, V lost 6 bases, and 3 bases had no gene match. The CDR3 sequence is CAIRRTSENTGELFF. The CDR3 DNA follows: TGTGCCATCAGACGGACTAGCGAGAACACCGGGGAGCTGTTTTTT.

This clone turned up a few times. The chain couples TRBV5-1 to TRBJ2-2; D ambiguous. Germline V gene data show CDR1 as SGHRS and CDR2 as YFSETQ. The CDR3 consists of 14 residues. V lost 0 bases and J lost 7, with 10 bases in between. The CDR3 DNA reads TGCGCCAGCAGCTTGGACGTAGAGTACGGGGAGCTGTTTTTT. Its translation is CASSLDVEYGELFF.

The chain has TRBV7-2 and TRBJ2-3; TRBD2 agrees at 7 bases. CDR1 is SGHTA, CDR2 FQGNSA, per germline. The CDR3 contains 14 residues. The ends lost 4 bases at V and 5 bases at J; junction bases unmatched: 6. The CDR3 reads CASSYLVAGDTQYF. CDR3 coding DNA: TGTGCCAGCAGCTATCTGGTAGCGGGAGATACGCAGTATTTT.

This chain joins TRBV5-4 and TRBJ2-3; 7 bases map to TRBD2. The CDR3 runs 16 residues. J was trimmed by 0 bases and V by 3 bases; bases with no gene match: 7. Looked up from germline, CDR1 is SGHNT and CDR2 is YYREEE (reference sequence). CDR3 coding DNA: TGTGCCAGCAGCTCCGCAGCGGGATCTAGCACAGATACGCAGTATTTT. Amino acids: CASSSAAGSSTDTQYF.

This clone was detected only a few times. The chain employs TRBV18 and TRBJ1-2; D may be TRBD1 (6 bases). This CDR3 has 14 residues. Between the trimmed V and J ends, which lost 1 base and 6 bases, there was a span of 12 bases. In germline, CDR1 is KGHSH, CDR2 LQKENI. As DNA, the CDR3 is TGTGCCAGCTCACCACATGGGACAACGGATGGCTACACCTTC. This encodes CASSPHGTTDGYTF.